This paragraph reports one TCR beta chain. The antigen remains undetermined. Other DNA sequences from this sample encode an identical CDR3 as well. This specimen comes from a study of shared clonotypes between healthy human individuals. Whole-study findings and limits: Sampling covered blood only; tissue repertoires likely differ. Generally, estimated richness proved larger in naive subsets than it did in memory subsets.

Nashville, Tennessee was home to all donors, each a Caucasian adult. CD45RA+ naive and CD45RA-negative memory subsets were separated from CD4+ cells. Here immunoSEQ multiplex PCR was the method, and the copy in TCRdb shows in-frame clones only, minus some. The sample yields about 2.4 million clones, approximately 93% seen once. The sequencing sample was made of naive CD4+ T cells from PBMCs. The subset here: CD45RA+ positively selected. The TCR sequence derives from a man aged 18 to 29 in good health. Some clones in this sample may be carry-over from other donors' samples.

The CDR3 region is CASSSGAGTEAFF. The CDR3 bases are TGCGCCAGCAGCTCCGGGGCGGGCACTGAAGCTTTCTTT. This sequence joins TRBV5-1 and TRBJ1-1, with D possibly TRBD1 on 5 matching bases. Germline V gene data show CDR1 as SGHRS and CDR2 as YFSETQ. The length of the CDR3 is 13 residues. V lost 3 bases to trimming and J lost 4 bases, with 10 bases between them.